A single sample is the source of the 23 T cell receptor beta chains below, sequenced in a study of glioma-infiltrating T cells. Using RNA template, CDR3s of TCR alpha and beta were amplified with iRepertoire arm-PCR. TCRdb re-analysed the multiplex PCR reads in MiXCR, keeping a single row per CDR3 protein. The sample contains fewer than 500,000 distinct CDR3 sequences, approximately 42% of which appear only once. Sequences were obtained from glioma tissue, nonneoplastic brain tissue, or PBMCs (not recorded which). These receptors came from a human donor with low-grade glioma or glioblastoma, undergoing nonglioma brain surgery, or in good health (not recorded which).

A remark on this clonotype: In this CDR3 the conserved last residue, phenylalanine or tryptophan, is missing, so a read error is likely. The J gene is TRBJ2-1, the V gene TRBV6-5; 8 positions agree with TRBD2. In germline, CDR1 is MNHEY, CDR2 SVGAGI. The CDR3 contains 19 residues. CDR3 in DNA: TGTGCCACCAGTGATTTGCGGGTCGGGAGGGGCGTCTCCTACAATGAGCAGTTCTCC. Its protein product is CATSDLRVGRGVSYNEQFS.

The chain employs TRBV4-2 and TRBJ1-2; a possible D gene is TRBD1 (6 bases). Trimming stripped 3 bases from V and 0 bases from J, with 14 bases between. The CDR3 contains 16 residues. CDR1 and CDR2 from the germline V gene are LGHNA and YNFKEQ. The CDR3 bases are TGTGCCAGCAGCCACTTCCTGGACAGACCTAACTATGGCTACACCTTC. As protein: CASSHFLDRPNYGYTF.

With regard to this clonotype: At one end, the junction sequence differs from germline, possibly due to a read error. The rearrangement links TRBV4-1 to TRBJ2-7; 9 bases agree with TRBD2. Germline V gene data show CDR1 as MGHRA and CDR2 as YSYEKL. There are 15 residues in the CDR3. CDR3 sequence reads: CASRIAGECNSWQCF. The CDR3 DNA reads as TGCGCCAGCAGGATAGCGGGAGAGTGTAACTCCTGGCAGTGCTTC.

The rearrangement links TRBV7-2 to TRBJ2-7, with TRBD2 matching 8 bases. From germline, CDR1 is SGHTA and CDR2 FQGNSA. This CDR3 contains 15 residues. With V trimmed by 3 bases and J by 1 base, 5 bases remained unmatched. Written as DNA, the CDR3 is TGTGCCAGCAGCTTCCTCATAGCGGGATCCTACGAGCAGTACTTC. This codes for CASSFLIAGSYEQYF.

This rearrangement joins TRBV24-1 to TRBJ2-7; 7 nucleotides match TRBD1. V dropped 6 bases and J dropped 3; count of bases not matched to a gene: 4. This CDR3 spans 13 amino acids. Looked up from germline, CDR1 is KGHDR and CDR2 is SFDVKD. The CDR3 DNA sequence: TGTGCCACCAGTACGGGACAGAGCTACGAGCAGTACTTC. It codes for CATSTGQSYEQYF.

The sample holds a few counts of this clonotype. V is TRBV20-1 and J is TRBJ2-2; TRBD2 might be the D (6 bases). Germline V lookup: CDR1 DFQATT, CDR2 SNEGSKA (reference sequence). CDR3 size: 13 residues. V was clipped by 2 bases and J by 7 bases, with 11 bases between them. The chain's CDR3 is CSARRDSNGELFF. CDR3 in DNA: TGCAGTGCTAGAAGGGACTCCAACGGGGAGCTGTTTTTT.

This clonotype was seen a handful of times. This CDR3 reads CATHAPIQGHGAFF. The DNA of the CDR3 is TGTGCCACCCACGCCCCCATACAGGGCCATGGGGCTTTCTTT. The V gene is TRBV28, the J gene TRBJ1-1; D might be TRBD1 (6 bases). The V and J ends lost 10 bases and 11 bases respectively, with 26 bases between them. The CDR3 runs to 14 residues. CDR1 is MDHEN, CDR2 SYDVKM, per germline. Complete variable domain (other parts from reference TRBV28 and TRBJ1-1): DVKVTQSSRYLVKRTGEKVFLECVQDMDHENMFWYRQDPGLGLRLIYFSYDVKMKEKGDIPEGYSVSREKKERFSLILESASTNQTSMYLCATHAPIQGHGAFFGQGTRLTVV.

This clonotype occurred many times. The V call is TRBV6-2 or TRBV6-3, the J call TRBJ2-1; 7 bases align to TRBD2. This CDR3 has 13 residues. V shed 6 bases, J shed 10 bases, and the junction held 9 bases outside the gene matches. Germline lookup yields CDR1 MNHEY and CDR2 SVGEGT. CDR3 bases: TGTGCCAGCAGCCGGGACTATGGAGGGGAGCAGTTCTTC. Translated: CASSRDYGGEQFF.

The J gene is TRBJ1-4, the V gene TRBV27; 7 bases match TRBD1. The trim removed 5 bases at V and 7 bases at J, leaving 13 bases unmatched. Germline loops: CDR1 MNHEY, CDR2 SMNVEV (reference sequence). This CDR3 spans 16 amino acids. The CDR3 region has the DNA TGTGCCAGCAGTCCCTGGACAGGCAAGGGGGGTGAAAAACTGTTTTTT. Translation gives CASSPWTGKGGEKLFF.

The chain couples TRBV5-4 to TRBJ2-1, with D perhaps matching TRBD2 (6 bases). Trimming shortened V by 7 bases and J by 7 bases, and 24 bases separated the two germline ends. The CDR3 loop spans 16 amino acids. From germline, CDR1 is SGHNT and CDR2 YYREEE (reference sequence). CDR3 residues: CASAGLAGPLLNEQFF. CDR3 sequence (DNA): TGTGCCAGCGCCGGACTTGCGGGACCCCTCCTAAATGAGCAGTTCTTC.

This clonotype was counted only a few times. This chain connects TRBV7-9 to TRBJ2-1, with D possibly being TRBD2 (6 bases). Trimming pared 3 bases from V and 10 bases from J, leaving 19 bases between. The germline V gene has CDR1 SEHNR and CDR2 FQNEAQ (reference sequence). The CDR3 loop spans 15 amino acids. The CDR3 here is CASSFGSGPLMEQFF. In nucleotides, the CDR3 is TGTGCCAGCAGCTTCGGTAGCGGCCCCCTAATGGAGCAGTTCTTC. Drawing the rest from reference TRBV7-9 and TRBJ2-1, the complete variable domain is DTGVSQNPRHKITKRGQNVTFRCDPISEHNRLYWYRQTLGQGPEFLTYFQNEAQLEKSRLLSDRFSAERPKGSFSTLEIQRTEQGDSAMYLCASSFGSGPLMEQFFGPGTRLTVL.

This clonotype was seen a few times. The rearrangement links TRBV2 to TRBJ1-5; D ambiguous. There are 13 residues in the CDR3. CDR1 is SNHLY and CDR2 is FYNNEI in the germline V gene. V was cut by 2 bases and J by 6 bases, with 8 bases left in between. The CDR3 nucleotides are TGTGCCAGCAGTGAACTCACTGGTCAGCCCCAGCATTTT. Translating it yields CASSELTGQPQHF.

With respect to this clonotype: Since a much larger clone is just one base distant, this may be a read error. The rearrangement links TRBV6-1 to TRBJ1-1; 9 bases match TRBD1. There are 13 residues in the CDR3. The germline CDR1 and CDR2 sequences are MNHNS and SASEGT. The CDR3 bases are TGTGCCAGCAGTTATGGACAGGGGACTGAAGATTTCTTT. This encodes CASSYGQGTEDFF.

This clonotype was counted only a few times. The V and J genes are TRBV3-1 and TRBJ2-5; TRBD2 matches 11 bases. J lost 5 bases, V lost 2 bases, and 7 bases had no gene match. This CDR3 is 16 amino acids long. CDR1 and CDR2 from the germline V gene are LGHDT and YNNKEL (reference sequence). For the CDR3, the DNA is TGTGCCAGCAGCCAACGGGTTAGCGGGGGGGGCGAGACCCAGTACTTC. It yields the protein CASSQRVSGGGETQYF.

On this clonotype itself: This sequence may be a read error, since a much larger clone differs from it by one base. The genes are TRBV27 and TRBJ2-1; D tentatively fits TRBD1 or TRBD2 (5 bases each). CDR1 and CDR2 from the germline V gene are MNHEY and SMNVEV (reference sequence). Trimming took off 7 bases at V and 11 bases at J, with 24 bases between the two ends. CDR3 length: 15 residues. The DNA of the CDR3 is TGTGCCAGCACCCGAGGCGTGTTAGGGGAGAATAAGCAGTTCTTC. Translation gives CASTRGVLGENKQFF.

The genes are TRBV7-2 and TRBJ2-7; TRBD2 aligns across 8 bases. Germline trimming cut 0 bases from V and 3 bases from J; bases unmatched to any gene: 4. Germline V gene sequence: CDR1 SGHTA, CDR2 FQGNSA. The CDR3 is 15 residues long. CDR3 DNA: TGTGCCAGCAGCTTAGCGCAAGCGGGGGTCTACGAGCAGTACTTC. Amino acid sequence: CASSLAQAGVYEQYF. The whole variable domain, remainder taken from reference TRBV7-2 and TRBJ2-7, is GAGVSQSPSNKVTEKGKDVELRCDPISGHTALYWYRQSLGQGLEFLIYFQGNSAPDKSGLPSDRFSAERTGGSVSTLTIQRTQQEDSAVYLCASSLAQAGVYEQYFGPGTRLTVT.

The chain employs TRBV3-1 and TRBJ2-1; 8 bases line up with TRBD2. J was trimmed by 6 bases and V by 1 base; bases with no gene match: 5. CDR3 size: 15 residues. CDR1 is LGHDT, CDR2 YNNKEL, per germline (reference sequence). CDR3 sequence: CASSQGAGDVNEQFF. In DNA, the CDR3 is TGTGCCAGCAGCCAAGGAGCGGGAGACGTCAATGAGCAGTTCTTC.

In its sample, this clonotype was seen a few times. This chain connects TRBV4-3 to TRBJ1-1, with D unresolved. The germline gives CDR1 LGHNA, CDR2 YSLEER. CDR3 length equals 15 residues. The V gene lost 6 bases and the J gene lost 0 bases, with 14 bases spanning the gap. CDR3 sequence: CASSLTRPMNTEAFF. CDR3 DNA sequence: TGCGCCAGCAGTCTCACAAGACCCATGAACACTGAAGCTTTCTTT.

Remarks on this clonotype: Since a much larger clone is just one base distant, this may be a read error. V usage is TRBV20-1 and J usage is TRBJ2-1; possibly TRBD1 for D (6 bases). The CDR3 is made up of 14 amino acids. Trimming took 2 bases from V and 2 from J, leaving 10 bases between them. Germline CDR1 DFQATT, CDR2 SNEGSKA (reference sequence). The CDR3 sequence: CSARIRGPYNEQFF. As DNA, the CDR3 is TGCAGTGCTAGAATCAGGGGCCCCTACAATGAGCAGTTCTTC.

This clonotype showed up many times. The V gene is TRBV6-1, the J gene TRBJ2-7, with D maybe TRBD1 (6 bases). Trimming removed 8 bases at V and 5 bases at J, with 22 bases between. Germline lookup yields CDR1 MNHNS and CDR2 SASEGT. The CDR3 spans 15 residues. The CDR3 DNA reads TGTGCCAGCCAGAGAAAAGTGGGGGCATCGGACGAGCAGTACTTC. This sequence encodes CASQRKVGASDEQYF.

This clonotype was found a few times. The V call is TRBV7-2, the J call TRBJ2-5, with unresolved D. Germline V lookup: CDR1 SGHTA, CDR2 FQGNSA. V lost 2 bases and J lost 0, with 10 bases in between. CDR3 length equals 15 residues. CDR3 loop: CASSLFMMNQETQYF. The DNA for the CDR3 is TGTGCCAGCAGCTTATTTATGATGAACCAAGAGACCCAGTACTTC.

About this clonotype itself: Since a much larger clone is just one base distant, this may be a read error. This sequence joins TRBV27 and TRBJ2-7; D is ambiguous. Looked up from germline, CDR1 is MNHEY and CDR2 is SMNVEV (reference sequence). This CDR3 region has 15 residues. The CDR3 loop is CASTLSGPSSYEQYF. The CDR3 bases are TGTGCCAGCACTTTATCCGGGCCAAGCTCCTACGAGCAGTACTTC.

This clonotype appeared a few times. The chain recombines TRBV6-2 or TRBV6-3 with TRBJ2-3; D unresolved. Per the germline V gene, CDR1 is MNHEY and CDR2 is SVGEGT. The CDR3 runs to 14 residues. V lost 6 bases to trimming and J lost 0 bases, with 10 bases between them. The CDR3 DNA reads TGTGCCAGCAGCCAAGTCGACAGCACAGATACGCAGTATTTT. Protein product: CASSQVDSTDTQYF.